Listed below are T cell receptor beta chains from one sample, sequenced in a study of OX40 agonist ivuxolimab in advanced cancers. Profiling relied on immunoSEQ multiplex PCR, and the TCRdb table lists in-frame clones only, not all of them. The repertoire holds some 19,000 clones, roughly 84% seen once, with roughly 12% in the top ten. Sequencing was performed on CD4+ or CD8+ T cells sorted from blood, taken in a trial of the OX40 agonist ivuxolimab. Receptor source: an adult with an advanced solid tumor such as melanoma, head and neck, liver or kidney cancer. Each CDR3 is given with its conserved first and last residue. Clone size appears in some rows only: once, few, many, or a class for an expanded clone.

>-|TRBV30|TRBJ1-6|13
CAWSQGRGSPLHF
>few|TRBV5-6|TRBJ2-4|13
CASSFPGGDIQYF
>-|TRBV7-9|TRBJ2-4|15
CASSNERLAKNIQYF
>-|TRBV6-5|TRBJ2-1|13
CASSSDRSREQFF
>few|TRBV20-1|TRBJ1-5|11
CSARDKRAQHF
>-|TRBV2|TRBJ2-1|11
CASTSYNEQFF
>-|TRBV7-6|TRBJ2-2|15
CASSLSRANTGELFF
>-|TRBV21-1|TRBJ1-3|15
CASSKAPGGGNTIYF
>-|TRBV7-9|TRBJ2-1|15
CASSLSSGGYNEQFF
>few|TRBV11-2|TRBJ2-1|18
CASSLRLNLGGAYNEQFF
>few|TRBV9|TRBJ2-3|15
CASSVAGRGSDTQYF
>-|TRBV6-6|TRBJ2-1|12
CASSPSPDEQFF
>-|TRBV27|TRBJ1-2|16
CASGMDYRGSLYGYTF
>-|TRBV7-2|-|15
CASSQGSGLTYEQYF
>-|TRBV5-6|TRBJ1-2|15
CASSPRQGGGYGYTF